The rows below give T cell receptor beta chains drawn from one sample of a study of vaccination and CD4 T cells after COVID-19. These receptors' antigens are unknown. Each CDR3 protein is one row after TCRdb ran MiXCR on the PCR reads. The repertoire holds fewer than 8,000 distinct CDR3 sequences, with just under 50% as singletons. The sequenced sample consisted of CD4+ T cells from blood, cultured in vitro. These receptors were collected from a human donor in good health. CDR3s include the opening cysteine and the closing phenylalanine or tryptophan. Each record gives: D gene, clone size, V gene, J gene, CDR3 DNA, CDR3 protein. The D gene is left open where the match is weak. Size tells how often a clone was seen (once, few, many) or the class of an expanded clone, and some rows leave it out.

>-|few|TRBV6-5|TRBJ2-5
TGTGCCAGCAGTTCTCTGAGCGGGCAGGTGGAGACCCAGTACTTC
CASSSLSGQVETQYF
>-|-|TRBV20-1|TRBJ1-2
TGCAGTGCTAGAGGTCCCTATGGCTACACCTTC
CSARGPYGYTF
>-|few|TRBV7-9|TRBJ1-6
TGTGCCAGCAGTCGGGGGGGCGAGAATTCACCCCTCCACTTT
CASSRGGENSPLHF
>-|-|TRBV6-1|TRBJ1-5
TGTGCCAGCAGGGGAATCGGTGGTCAGCCCCAGCATTTT
CASRGIGGQPQHF
>-|-|TRBV20-1|TRBJ1-2
TGCAGTGCTAGGGGGGGAGGAATAGGGGGCTACACCTTC
CSARGGGIGGYTF
>-|-|TRBV18|TRBJ1-2
TGTGCCAGCCTGGACCTTGGGAACAACTATGGCTACACCTTC
CASLDLGNNYGYTF
>-|few|TRBV15|TRBJ1-2
TGTGCCACCAGCAGGTCCAGGGACTATGGCTACACCTTC
CATSRSRDYGYTF
>TRBD1|few|TRBV24-1|TRBJ1-2
TGTGCCACCAGTGACAGATGGACAGGGGATGGCTACACCTTC
CATSDRWTGDGYTF
>-|-|TRBV11-2|TRBJ1-1
TGTGCCAGCAGCTTAGCAGCCGACCGGAGTACGATGAACACTGAAGCTTTCTTT
CASSLAADRSTMNTEAFF
>TRBD2|-|TRBV27|TRBJ2-7
TGTGCCAGCAGTTTATCTAGGCGGAGCGGGAGGATAAACTACGAGCAGTACTTC
CASSLSRRSGRINYEQYF
>-|-|TRBV6-1|TRBJ1-6
TGTGCCAGCAGTGAAGCGCCGGCGGGACAAATGGCCTATAATTCACCCCTCCACTTT
CASSEAPAGQMAYNSPLHF
>-|-|TRBV7-9|TRBJ1-3
TGTGCCAGCAGCCAACGCGGACGGCCTTCTGGAAACACCATATATTTT
CASSQRGRPSGNTIYF
>-|-|TRBV6-1|TRBJ1-2
TGTGCCAATGAGCCCCCTGGGCACTACACCTTC
CANEPPGHYTF
>-|-|TRBV20-1|TRBJ1-3
TGCAGTGCTAGACCCCCAGGGCCAAGCTCTGGAAACACCATATATTTT
CSARPPGPSSGNTIYF
>-|-|TRBV10-3|TRBJ2-3
TGTGCCACCCAACAGAGGCAGGCGGACACAGATACGCAGTATTTT
CATQQRQADTDTQYF
>TRBD2|few|TRBV20-1|TRBJ2-1
TGCAGTGCTAGAGAGTTAGCGGGAGCCTGGGAGCAGTTCTTC
CSARELAGAWEQFF
>TRBD1|few|TRBV4-1|TRBJ1-6
TGCGCCAGCAGCTCAGAGGGAACAGGGGGGTTTTCACCCCTCCACTTT
CASSSEGTGGFSPLHF
>TRBD1|-|TRBV20-1|TRBJ2-3
TGCAGTGCTCGCGCCGGGACAGGGAACACAGATACGCAGTATTTT
CSARAGTGNTDTQYF
>-|-|TRBV20-1|TRBJ2-3
TGCAGTGCTAGCAAACTTACAGATACGCAGTATTTT
CSASKLTDTQYF
>-|once|TRBV7-9|TRBJ1-6
TGTGCCAGCGGGGATAATAATTCACCCCTCCACTTT
CASGDNNSPLHF
>TRBD1|-|TRBV5-1|TRBJ1-1
TGCGCCAGCAGCCTCTTTCCCGGGACAGGGGTTTTGAACACTGAAGCTTTCTTT
CASSLFPGTGVLNTEAFF
>-|-|TRBV6-1|TRBJ1-5
TGTGCCACCAAGTACCATAAAACAGGCCCTGGAGGTCAGCCCCAGCATTTT
CATKYHKTGPGGQPQHF
>TRBD1|few|TRBV5-1|TRBJ1-6
TGCGCCAGCAGCTTATACAGGGAGACAGGGAGGTCACCCCTCCACTTT
CASSLYRETGRSPLHF
>-|-|TRBV7-9|TRBJ2-7
TGTGCCAGCAGCCCGGGCCCCAGACAGGAAGGTGCCTACGAGCAGTACTTC
CASSPGPRQEGAYEQYF
>-|-|TRBV30|TRBJ1-5
TGTGCCTGGACTCTGAGGGGGAGCAATCAGCCCCAGCATTTT
CAWTLRGSNQPQHF
>-|-|TRBV7-9|TRBJ2-3
TGTGCCAGCAGCTCCCTAAGCACAGATACGCAGTATTTT
CASSSLSTDTQYF